This T cell receptor beta chain was profiled in a study of T cells after yellow fever vaccination. Study-level points and caveats: Booster sampling recovered most clones from primary vaccination (around 96% CD4, roughly 86% CD8). FACS-sorted repertoires could harbor abundant contaminating bulk-population clonotypes.

This clonotype showed up many times. Its cognate antigen is unknown. The CDR3 sequence is 14 residues long. Germline V CDR1 and CDR2: SSHAT, FNYEAQ (reference sequence). Deletions cut 1 base from V and 8 bases from J, with 12 bases between. One entry per CDR3 protein results from TCRdb running MiXCR on the 5' RACE reads. The top ten clones hold 23% of a sample with just over 300,000 distinct CDR3 sequences, 3.6% of them seen once. The sequence came from a man between 18 and 29 years old who received the YFV17D yellow fever vaccine. The sequencing here drew on PBMCs, taken on the day of the yellow fever booster vaccination. The rearrangement joins TRBV7-7 to TRBJ2-1; D unresolved. The CDR3 here is CASSLEASRDEQFF. Here the CDR3 DNA reads TGTGCCAGCAGCTTAGAGGCGTCGCGAGATGAGCAGTTCTTC.